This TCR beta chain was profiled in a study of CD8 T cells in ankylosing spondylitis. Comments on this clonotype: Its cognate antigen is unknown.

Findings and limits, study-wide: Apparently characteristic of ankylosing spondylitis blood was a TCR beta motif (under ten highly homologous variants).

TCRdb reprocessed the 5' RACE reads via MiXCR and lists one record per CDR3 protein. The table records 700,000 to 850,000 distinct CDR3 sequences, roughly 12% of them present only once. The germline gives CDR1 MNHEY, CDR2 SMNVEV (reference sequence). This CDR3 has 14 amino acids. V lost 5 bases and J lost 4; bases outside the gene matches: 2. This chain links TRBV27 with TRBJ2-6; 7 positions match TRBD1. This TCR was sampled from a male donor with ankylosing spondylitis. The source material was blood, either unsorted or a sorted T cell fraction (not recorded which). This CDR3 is CASSQGGGANVLTF. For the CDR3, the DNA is TGTGCCAGCAGTCAAGGGGGCGGGGCCAACGTCCTGACTTTC. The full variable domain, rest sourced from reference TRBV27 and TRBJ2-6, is EAQVTQNPRYLITVTGKKLTVTCSQNMNHEYMSWYRQDPGLGLRQIYYSMNVEVTDKGDVPEGYKVSRKEKRNFPLILESPSPNQTSLYFCASSQGGGANVLTFGAGSRLTVL.